Below, 19 T cell receptor beta chains from the same sample are listed, as sequenced in a study of blood T cell repertoires in COVID-19. Repertoires were generated with immunoSEQ multiplex PCR, while TCRdb's copy carries only in-frame clones and drops some. The sample lists roughly 55,000 clones; 78% were seen once. Sequenced sample: peripheral blood. The receptors stem from a human donor with active or convalescent COVID-19. The donor label of this sample is uncertain.

CDR3 in amino acids: CASSRDSETQYF. The CDR3 DNA follows: TGTGCCAGCAGCCGGGACAGCGAGACCCAGTACTTC. The chain uses TRBV13 and TRBJ2-5; 7 bases match TRBD1. The V gene's germline CDR1 is PRHDT and CDR2 FYEKMQ (reference sequence). The CDR3 loop spans 12 amino acids. V gave up 5 bases and J gave up 5 bases; unmatched junction bases: 2.

V and J are TRBV19 and TRBJ2-5; no clear D gene. The CDR3 covers 11 residues. Trimming took off 5 bases at V and 5 bases at J, with 6 bases between the two ends. Germline assignment: CDR1 LNHDA and CDR2 SQIVND (reference sequence). DNA of the CDR3: TGTGCCAGTAGTGTTCGGGAGACCCAGTACTTC. Its protein product is CASSVRETQYF.

This sequence joins TRBV6-1 and TRBJ1-2; D is perhaps TRBD1 (5 bases). This CDR3 spans 15 amino acids. V was trimmed by 1 base and J by 2 bases, leaving 11 bases between them. Germline V CDR1 and CDR2: MNHNS, SASEGT. The CDR3 loop is CASSEGGVRNYGYTF. Here the CDR3 DNA reads TGTGCCAGCAGTGAAGGGGGGGTGCGGAACTATGGCTACACCTTC.

This clone was seen once. The chain has TRBV7-2 and TRBJ2-5; TRBD2 matches 9 bases. The trim removed 5 bases at V and 5 bases at J, leaving 9 bases unmatched. Germline V CDR1 and CDR2: SGHTA, FQGNSA. The CDR3 is made up of 15 amino acids. The CDR3 DNA sequence: TGTGCCAGCAGCACGCCTCTAGCGGGAAGGGAGACCCAGTACTTC. It is translated as CASSTPLAGRETQYF. Full variable domain (remainder filled in from reference TRBV7-2 and TRBJ2-5): GAGVSQSPSNKVTEKGKDVELRCDPISGHTALYWYRQSLGQGLEFLIYFQGNSAPDKSGLPSDRFSAERTGGSVSTLTIQRTQQEDSAVYLCASSTPLAGRETQYFGPGTRLLVL.

The CDR3 DNA reads as TGTGCCAGCAGCTTTACTAGCGGGAGCTCAGATACGCAGTATTTT. Protein sequence: CASSFTSGSSDTQYF. The rearrangement joins TRBV9 to TRBJ2-3; 11 bases are shared with TRBD2. CDR1 and CDR2 from the germline V gene are SGDLS and YYNGEE. This CDR3 is 15 amino acids long. J was trimmed by 4 bases and V by 4 bases; bases with no gene match: 5. Full variable domain (remainder filled in from reference TRBV9 and TRBJ2-3): DSGVTQTPKHLITATGQRVTLRCSPRSGDLSVYWYQQSLDQGLQFLIQYYNGEERAKGNILERFSAQQFPDLHSELNLSSLELGDSALYFCASSFTSGSSDTQYFGPGTRLTVL.

The chain employs TRBV4-3 and TRBJ2-7, with 7 bases identical to TRBD1. CDR3 length: 15 amino acids. Germline-derived CDR1 and CDR2 are LGHNA and YSLEER. Trimming at V came to 2 bases and at J to 0 bases, leaving 4 bases not matched to a gene. The CDR3 DNA is TGCGCCAGCAGCCAAACCAGGGACAGCTCCTACGAGCAGTACTTC. It is translated as CASSQTRDSSYEQYF.

Details on this clone: At the DNA level, this CDR3 is encoded by other sequences in the same sample as well. The V gene is TRBV7-3, the J gene TRBJ2-3; D gene ambiguous. V lost 4 bases and J lost 3, with 5 bases in between. Germline lookup yields CDR1 SGHTA and CDR2 FQGTGA. The length of the CDR3 is 12 residues. The CDR3 DNA follows: TGTGCCAGCAGCTCGCTAACAGATACGCAGTATTTT. This codes for CASSSLTDTQYF.

This chain joins TRBV5-1 and TRBJ2-5; D is possibly TRBD1 (6 bases). The CDR3 has 14 residues. The germline gives CDR1 SGHRS, CDR2 YFSETQ. V was shortened by 4 bases and J by 2 bases, with 12 bases between the two germline ends. Here the CDR3 DNA reads TGCGCCAGCAGCGCAGGACAGATGCAAGAGACCCAGTACTTC. Its translation: CASSAGQMQETQYF. Together with reference TRBV5-1 and TRBJ2-5, the CDR3 gives the full variable domain: KAGVTQTPRYLIKTRGQQVTLSCSPISGHRSVSWYQQTPGQGLQFLFEYFSETQRNKGNFPGRFSGRQFSNSRSEMNVSTLELGDSALYLCASSAGQMQETQYFGPGTRLLVL.

Only a few counts were recorded for this clone. J is TRBJ1-1 and V is TRBV30; maybe TRBD1 (6 bases). The length of the CDR3 is 15 residues. The germline V gene has CDR1 GTSNPN and CDR2 SVGIG (reference sequence). V lost 1 base and J lost 0, with 12 bases in between. CDR3 DNA sequence: TGTGCCTGGAGTGAACAGGGAAGAATGAACACTGAAGCTTTCTTT. Translated: CAWSEQGRMNTEAFF.

This chain connects TRBV2 to TRBJ2-2; 8 bases are shared with TRBD1. V shed 9 bases and J 2 bases; nucleotides not matched to a gene: 5. The CDR3 spans 14 residues. Germline values: CDR1 SNHLY, CDR2 FYNNEI. Here the CDR3 reads CARGQATNTGELFF. CDR3 sequence (DNA): TGTGCCAGGGGACAGGCGACAAACACCGGGGAGCTGTTTTTT.

The V gene is TRBV11-2, the J gene TRBJ2-1; TRBD2 might be the D (7 bases). Germline V CDR1 and CDR2: SGHAT, FQNNGV. The V end was cut by 1 base, the J end by 5 bases, with 15 bases between. The CDR3 is 16 residues long. CDR3 protein: CASSLVGGAQDNEQFF. CDR3 DNA: TGTGCCAGCAGCTTAGTAGGGGGGGCGCAGGACAATGAGCAGTTCTTC.

The V gene is TRBV4-1, the J gene TRBJ2-2; the match to TRBD1 covers 7 bases. Germline assignment: CDR1 MGHRA and CDR2 YSYEKL. The junction had 10 bases not matched to a gene; V was cut back by 0 bases and J by 9 bases. This CDR3 has 16 residues. The chain's CDR3 is CASSQEPGQDFRELFF. The CDR3 DNA reads as TGCGCCAGCAGCCAAGAGCCAGGACAGGATTTTAGGGAGCTGTTTTTT.

The chain is built from TRBV5-1 and TRBJ1-4, with D uncertain. This CDR3 has 14 amino acids. Germline CDR1 SGHRS, CDR2 YFSETQ. The V and J ends lost 0 bases and 8 bases respectively, with 11 bases between them. The CDR3 region is CASSLGAREEKLFF. As DNA, the CDR3 is TGCGCCAGCAGCTTGGGGGCTCGTGAAGAAAAACTGTTTTTT.

The J gene is TRBJ2-2, the V gene TRBV29-1; 8 bases fit TRBD2. The germline gives CDR1 SQVTM, CDR2 ANQGSEA. V was pared by 7 bases and J by 3 bases, with 4 bases of the junction left unmatched. This CDR3 is 13 amino acids long. CDR3 in amino acids: CSAARGDTGELFF. CDR3 nucleotides: TGCAGCGCCGCGCGGGGGGACACCGGGGAGCTGTTTTTT.

The genes are TRBV27 and TRBJ1-1; D is perhaps TRBD1 (6 bases). CDR3 length: 13 amino acids. The V gene's germline CDR1 is MNHEY and CDR2 SMNVEV (reference sequence). V was pared by 2 bases and J by 5 bases, with 9 bases between. The CDR3 reads CASSLRGGTEAFF. As DNA, the CDR3 is TGTGCCAGCAGTTTACGAGGGGGAACTGAAGCTTTCTTT.

The chain has TRBV27 and TRBJ2-3; D is possibly TRBD2 (6 bases). Germline CDR1 MNHEY, CDR2 SMNVEV (reference sequence). Trimming left V 5 bases short and J 9 bases short, with 12 bases between. The CDR3 sequence is 12 residues long. The CDR3 spells CASSLYRGTQYF. The DNA for the CDR3 is TGTGCCAGCAGTCTCTACCGGGGGACGCAGTATTTT.

The chain links TRBV23-1 to TRBJ2-1; 8 positions match TRBD1. TRBV23-1 is an ORF for which the function is uncertain. V gave up 3 bases and J gave up 12 bases; unmatched junction bases: 10. CDR3 length equals 14 residues. Written as DNA, the CDR3 is TGCGCCAGCAGTCAGACGGGACAGGCGGTCTGGCAGTTCTTC. Amino acids: CASSQTGQAVWQFF.

The gene calls are TRBV6-6 and TRBJ2-2, with TRBD2 matching over 8 bases. The V gene's germline CDR1 is MNHNY and CDR2 SVGAGI (reference sequence). V lost 6 bases to trimming and J lost 6 bases; unmatched junction nucleotides: 6. This CDR3 region has 14 residues. DNA of the CDR3: TGTGCCAGCAGCCAGCGGGGGCAGGCCGGGGAGCTGTTTTTT. This sequence encodes CASSQRGQAGELFF.

V usage is TRBV7-3 and J usage is TRBJ2-1; 7 positions agree with TRBD2. In germline, CDR1 is SGHTA, CDR2 FQGTGA. The CDR3 has 14 residues. V gave up 2 bases and J gave up 7 bases; unmatched junction bases: 5. CDR3 protein: CASSLAGERNEQFF. For the CDR3, the DNA is TGTGCCAGCAGCTTAGCGGGAGAAAGGAATGAGCAGTTCTTC.